This T cell receptor beta chain was obtained from a study of shared clonotypes between healthy human individuals. For the study at large: For every donor, three CD4 naive, three CD4 memory, two CD8 naive and one CD8 memory plates were used.

Produced via immunoSEQ multiplex PCR; TCRdb's table is partial and in-frame only. The table shows some 900,000 clones, with 76% occurring only once. In germline, CDR1 is SGHRS, CDR2 YFSETQ. Deletions cut 2 bases from V and 4 bases from J, with 12 bases between. CDR3 length equals 15 residues. The receptor was derived from a man aged 18 to 35 in good health. This chain uses TRBV5-1 with TRBJ2-2; D call uncertain. Sequences were obtained from memory CD4+ T cells sorted from blood. Indicated subset: CD45RA-negative fraction. CDR3 protein: CASSLWSDLTGELFF. CDR3 coding DNA: TGCGCCAGCAGCTTATGGTCGGACCTCACCGGGGAGCTGTTTTTT.